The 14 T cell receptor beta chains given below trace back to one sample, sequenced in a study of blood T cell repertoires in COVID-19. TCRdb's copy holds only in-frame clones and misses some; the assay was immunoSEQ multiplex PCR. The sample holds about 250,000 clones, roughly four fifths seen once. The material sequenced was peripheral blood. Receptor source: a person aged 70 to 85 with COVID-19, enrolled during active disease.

CDR3 region: CASSSPLASGGAAGTDTQYF. The DNA for the CDR3 is TGTGCCAGCAGCTCACCCCTGGCTAGCGGGGGGGCCGCCGGGACAGATACGCAGTATTTT. This chain joins TRBV11-3 and TRBJ2-3; 12 nucleotides agree with TRBD2. Germline CDR1 is SGHNT and CDR2 is YENEEA. With V trimmed by 4 bases and J by 3 bases, 17 bases remained unmatched. This CDR3 spans 20 amino acids.

CDR3 nucleotides: TGTGCCAGCAGCGCACCCCAGGGAGGGTCGAGGTCACCCCTCCACTTT. This encodes CASSAPQGGSRSPLHF. This chain links TRBV7-2 with TRBJ1-6; TRBD1 is a possible D gene (5 bases). V dropped 5 bases and J dropped 10 bases, with 21 bases sitting between them. This CDR3 is 16 amino acids long. Looked up from germline, CDR1 is SGHTA and CDR2 is FQGNSA.

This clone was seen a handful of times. The CDR3 loop is CASSVDPLPSDEQFF. In DNA, the CDR3 is TGTGCCAGCAGCGTAGACCCCCTCCCCAGCGATGAGCAGTTCTTC. The rearrangement joins TRBV9 to TRBJ2-1; unclear D gene. This CDR3 region has 15 residues. Germline V gene lookup returns CDR1 SGDLS and CDR2 YYNGEE. The V gene lost 0 bases and the J gene lost 8 bases, with 15 bases spanning the gap.

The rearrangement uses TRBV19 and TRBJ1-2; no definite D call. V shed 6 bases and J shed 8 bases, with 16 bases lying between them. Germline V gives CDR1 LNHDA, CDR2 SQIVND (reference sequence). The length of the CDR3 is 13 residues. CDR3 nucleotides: TGTGCCAGTAGGGAAACTAGGGAAGCGGGCTACACCTTC. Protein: CASRETREAGYTF.

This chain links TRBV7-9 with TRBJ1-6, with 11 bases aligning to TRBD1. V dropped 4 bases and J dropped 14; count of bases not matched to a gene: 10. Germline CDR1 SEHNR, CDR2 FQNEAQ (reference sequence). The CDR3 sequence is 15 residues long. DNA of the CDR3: TGTGCCAGCAGCTACTCCGGGACAGGGGGGCTGACCCTCCACTTT. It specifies CASSYSGTGGLTLHF. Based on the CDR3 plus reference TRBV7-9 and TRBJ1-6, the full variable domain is DTGVSQNPRHKITKRGQNVTFRCDPISEHNRLYWYRQTLGQGPEFLTYFQNEAQLEKSRLLSDRFSAERPKGSFSTLEIQRTEQGDSAMYLCASSYSGTGGLTLHFGNGTRLTVT.

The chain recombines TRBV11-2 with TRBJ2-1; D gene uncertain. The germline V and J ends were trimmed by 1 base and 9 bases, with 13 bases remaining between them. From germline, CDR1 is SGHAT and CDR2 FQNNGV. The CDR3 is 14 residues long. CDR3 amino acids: CASSLGGSRSEQFF. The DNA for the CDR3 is TGTGCCAGCAGCTTAGGAGGCAGCCGGAGTGAGCAGTTCTTC.

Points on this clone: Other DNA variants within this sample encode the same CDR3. CDR3 protein: CASSPRTGGGEKLFF. CDR3 DNA sequence: TGTGCCAGTAGTCCCAGGACAGGGGGCGGTGAAAAACTGTTTTTT. The chain is built from TRBV19 and TRBJ1-4; the match to TRBD1 covers 11 bases. The CDR3 is 15 residues long. The ends lost 5 bases at V and 7 bases at J; junction bases unmatched: 6. Germline CDR1 LNHDA, CDR2 SQIVND (reference sequence).

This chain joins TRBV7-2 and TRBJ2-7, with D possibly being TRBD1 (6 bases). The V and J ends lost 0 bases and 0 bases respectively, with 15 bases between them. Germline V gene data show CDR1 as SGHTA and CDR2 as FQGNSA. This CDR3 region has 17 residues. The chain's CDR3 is CASSLALVTGTSYEQYF. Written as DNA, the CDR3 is TGTGCCAGCAGCTTAGCCCTCGTGACAGGCACCTCCTACGAGCAGTACTTC.

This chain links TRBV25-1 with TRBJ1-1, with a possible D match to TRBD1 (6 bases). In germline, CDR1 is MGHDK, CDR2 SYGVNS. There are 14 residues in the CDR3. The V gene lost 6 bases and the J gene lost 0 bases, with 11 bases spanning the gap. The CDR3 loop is CASRQGWVNTEAFF. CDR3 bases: TGTGCCAGCAGGCAGGGGTGGGTGAACACTGAAGCTTTCTTT.

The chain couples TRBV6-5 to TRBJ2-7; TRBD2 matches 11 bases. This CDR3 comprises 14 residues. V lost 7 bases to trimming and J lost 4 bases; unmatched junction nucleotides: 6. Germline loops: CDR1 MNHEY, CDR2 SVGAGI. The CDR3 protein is CASIPTSGVYEQYF. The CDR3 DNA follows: TGTGCCAGCATCCCGACTAGCGGGGTGTACGAGCAGTACTTC.

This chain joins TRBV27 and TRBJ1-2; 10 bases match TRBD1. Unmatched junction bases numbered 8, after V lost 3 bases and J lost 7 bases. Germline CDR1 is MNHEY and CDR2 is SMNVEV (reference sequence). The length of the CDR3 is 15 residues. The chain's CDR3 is CASSFRGQGSPGYTF. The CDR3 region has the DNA TGTGCCAGCAGTTTTCGGGGACAGGGGTCTCCTGGCTACACCTTC.

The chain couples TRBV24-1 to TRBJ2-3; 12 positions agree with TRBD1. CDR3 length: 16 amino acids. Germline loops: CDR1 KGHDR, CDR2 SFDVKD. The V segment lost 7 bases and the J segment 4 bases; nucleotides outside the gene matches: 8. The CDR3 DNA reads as TGTGCCACCAGGGAACGGGGACAGGGGGCTCCAGATACGCAGTATTTT. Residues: CATRERGQGAPDTQYF.

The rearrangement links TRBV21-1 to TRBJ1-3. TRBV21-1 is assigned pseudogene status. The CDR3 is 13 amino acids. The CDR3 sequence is CAPSRGTGNTIYF. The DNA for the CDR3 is TGTGCCCCCAGCCGGGGTACTGGAAACACCATATATTTT.

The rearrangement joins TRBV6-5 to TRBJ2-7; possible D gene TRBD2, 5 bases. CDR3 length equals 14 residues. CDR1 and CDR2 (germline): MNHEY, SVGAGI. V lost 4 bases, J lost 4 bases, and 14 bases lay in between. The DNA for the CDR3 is TGTGCCAGCAGTTCCCAGCGGCCCCCTTACGAGCAGTACTTC. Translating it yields CASSSQRPPYEQYF.